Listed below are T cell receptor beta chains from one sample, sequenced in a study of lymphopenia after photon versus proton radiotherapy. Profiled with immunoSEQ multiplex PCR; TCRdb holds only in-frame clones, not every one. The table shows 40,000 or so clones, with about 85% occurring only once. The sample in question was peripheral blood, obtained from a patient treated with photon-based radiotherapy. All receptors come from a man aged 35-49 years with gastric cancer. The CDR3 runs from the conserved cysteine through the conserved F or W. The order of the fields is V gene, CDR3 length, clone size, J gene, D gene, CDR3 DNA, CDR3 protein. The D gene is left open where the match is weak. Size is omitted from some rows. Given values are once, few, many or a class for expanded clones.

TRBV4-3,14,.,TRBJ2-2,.,TGCGCCAGCAGCCAAGTCCTTAACACCGGGGAGCTGTTTTTT,CASSQVLNTGELFF
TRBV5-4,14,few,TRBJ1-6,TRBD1,TGTGCCAGCAGCCGCGGACAGGGAGACTCACCCCTCCACTTT,CASSRGQGDSPLHF
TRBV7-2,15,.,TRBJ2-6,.,TGTGCCAGCAGCACCGACAGTAGTGGGGCCAACGTCCTGACTTTC,CASSTDSSGANVLTF
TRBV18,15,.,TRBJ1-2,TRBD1,TGTGCCAGCTCACCACCAGGACAGGGCCGAGATGGCTACACCTTC,CASSPPGQGRDGYTF
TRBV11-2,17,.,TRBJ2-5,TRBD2,TGTGCCAGCAGCTTAGATGTTAGCGGGGGGACCCAAGAGACCCAGTACTTC,CASSLDVSGGTQETQYF
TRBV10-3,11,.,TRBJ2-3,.,TGTGCCATCAGTGGGGCGGGAACGCAGTATTTT,CAISGAGTQYF
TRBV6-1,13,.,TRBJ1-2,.,TGTGCCAGCAGCCTCCTTGCGGGCTATGGCTACACCTTC,CASSLLAGYGYTF
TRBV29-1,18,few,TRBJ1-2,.,TGCAGCGTTGAAGAGGAGGTAGGAAGGGAAACTAACGATTATGGCTACACCTTC,CSVEEEVGRETNDYGYTF
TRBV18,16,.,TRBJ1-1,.,TGTGCCAGCTCAGCGACGCGTGGAGGGATGAACACTGAAGCTTTCTTT,CASSATRGGMNTEAFF
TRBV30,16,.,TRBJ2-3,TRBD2,TGTGCCTGGAGTCGTGGTCAGGGAGGGCCCACAGATACGCAGTATTTT,CAWSRGQGGPTDTQYF
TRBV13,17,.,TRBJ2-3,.,TGTGCCAGCAGCTTAGGCCTCGGGCAGGCCAGCACAGATACGCAGTATTTT,CASSLGLGQASTDTQYF
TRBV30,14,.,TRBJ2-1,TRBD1,TGTGCCTGGAGGACAGGGGGTTCCTACAATGAGCAGTTCTTC,CAWRTGGSYNEQFF
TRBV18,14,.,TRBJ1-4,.,TGTGCCAGCTCACCAATCGCGGGGAATGAAAAACTGTTTTTT,CASSPIAGNEKLFF
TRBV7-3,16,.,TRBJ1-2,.,TGTGCCAGCAGCTCAAGGAGGGGTTCAGATAACTATGGCTACACCTTC,CASSSRRGSDNYGYTF
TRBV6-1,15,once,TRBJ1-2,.,TGTGCCAGCAGTGATTTTACAGGGCCTAACTATGGCTACACCTTC,CASSDFTGPNYGYTF
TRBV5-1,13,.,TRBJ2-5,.,TGCGCCAGCAGCTCGCCCGTGGGGGAGACCCAGTACTTC,CASSSPVGETQYF
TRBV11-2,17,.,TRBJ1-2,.,TGTGCCAGCAGCTTAGATCTGGGGGCCCTACCTAACTATGGCTACACCTTC,CASSLDLGALPNYGYTF